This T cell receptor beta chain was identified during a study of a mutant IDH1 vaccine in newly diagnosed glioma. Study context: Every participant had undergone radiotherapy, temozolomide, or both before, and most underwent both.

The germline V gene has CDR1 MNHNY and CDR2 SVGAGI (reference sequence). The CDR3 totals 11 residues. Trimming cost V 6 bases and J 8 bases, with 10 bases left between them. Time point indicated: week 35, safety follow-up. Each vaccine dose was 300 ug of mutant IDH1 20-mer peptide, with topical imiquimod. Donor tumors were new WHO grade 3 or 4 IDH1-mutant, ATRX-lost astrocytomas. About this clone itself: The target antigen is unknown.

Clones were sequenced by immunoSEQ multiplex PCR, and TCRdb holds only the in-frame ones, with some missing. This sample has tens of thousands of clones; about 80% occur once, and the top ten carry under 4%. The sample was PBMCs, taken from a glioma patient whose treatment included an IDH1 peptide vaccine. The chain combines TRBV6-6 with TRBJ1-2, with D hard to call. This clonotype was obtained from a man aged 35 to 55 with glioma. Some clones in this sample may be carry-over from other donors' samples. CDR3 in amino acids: CASRAPSGYTF. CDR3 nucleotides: TGTGCCAGCAGGGCCCCCAGCGGCTACACCTTC.